This T cell receptor (beta chain) was found in a study of immune cell composition in non-small cell lung cancer (TCRdb year 2017). Background for the entire study: To assign histologic subtype, which was mostly lung adenocarcinoma or squamous cell carcinoma, H&E was combined with p63, CK5, Napsin A and TTF-1 immunohistochemistry. TCR-beta sequencing from Adaptive Biotechnologies was done on 34 paired sets of NSCLC tumour and non-adjacent lung specimens and on 20 to 30 tumour-only specimens. Supplementary cohort #1 consisted of 9 to 11 lung adenocarcinoma cases with paired tumour/lung TCR-beta sequencing and with TIL populations generated to assess tumour reactivity. A few tumour specimens that had TCR-beta data belonged to rare histological subtypes and were left out of the subtype comparisons.

This clone was detected a few times. It has no known antigen specificity. Base quality data are lacking; no much larger clone is found one base away. The paper as a whole reports these results and caveats: In ten to eleven adenocarcinoma cases, maximal tumour-associated clone frequency correlated strongly with TIL tumour reactivity, whereas overall clonality did not. Tumour-associated clones >0.5% were found in nearly half of NSCLC cases, namely in around 36% of adenocarcinomas versus 75% of squamous carcinomas. Only around ten cases were included in the reactivity cohort, and sequence sharing between tumour-reactive clones and the dominant in vivo tumour-associated clones was not shown. No significant correlation was found between tumour TCR-beta clonality and smoking pack-years.

A distance of 8 bases separates the germline ends of V and J, which lose 0 bases and 1 base respectively. Inclusive of the bounding cysteine and phenylalanine, the CDR3 is 14 residues long. The retained sequence is limited to the CDR3, 42 bases, with the frame set at the first base. For CDR1 and CDR2, the germline V gene lists SGDLS and YYNGEE. A two-step multiplex PCR was used to amplify TCR-beta CDR3 regions from genomic DNA, and Illumina-compatible adaptors were added in the second step. TCR-beta immunosequencing was performed on an Illumina platform as a commercial immunoSEQ service. The published analysis was carried out like this. Repertoires were summarised by productive clonality and by Top 10 Clones, defined as the percentage of T-cell templates derived from the ten most frequent sequences. Values for productive clonality spanned 0 to 1, where a value of 1 indicated a monoclonal population. Tumour-associated clones were defined as sequences comprising at least 0.1% of tumour T-cell templates but absent from matched non-adjacent lung, identified via log10 scatter plots. Student's t-tests were used for two-group comparisons, ANOVA for comparisons across stages, and linear regression for relationships, with analyses done in GraphPad Prism7 and R. The clones in this table, taken by TCRdb from immuneACCESS, are in-frame only. Not every clone is retained; where verified, under half of the shortfall comes from an unresolved V gene, and the cause of the rest is unknown. V, J and clone size are those of that table, while D and trimming were read from the DNA. In this sample the table shows under 6,500 clones, about two thirds of which occur a single time. 5.8% of the sample is held by the ten biggest clonotypes.

Normal lung samples came from the same patient and consisted of non-adjacent lung tissue collected as far from the tumour as possible, at a distance of at least 3 cm. Genomic DNA was isolated with the QIAamp DNA kit from frozen aliquots of single-cell suspensions that had not been sorted. Tissues were received within 2 hours of resection and were immediately processed into single-cell suspensions. Tissue was mechanically dissociated and enzymatically digested with DNase I, collagenase I and hyaluronidase for roughly 28 minutes at 37 °C, then filtered and RBC-lysed. Sequencing was carried out using non-adjacent lung tissue. The source of this sequence is a human donor with non-small cell lung cancer. The rearranged chain carries TRBV9 and TRBJ2-7; the D gene is unclear. CDR3 sequence: CASSVVPGSYEQYF. In nucleotides, the sequence is TGTGCCAGCAGCGTAGTTCCAGGTTCCTACGAGCAGTACTTC.